The 30 T cell receptor beta chains below were found in one sample sequenced in a study of beta chain features in type 1 diabetes. Broader study findings: A moderate, significant TCRB CDR3 shortening appeared in type 1 diabetes across four CD4+ subsets.

These TCRs are of unknown antigen specificity. The authors reverse transcribed all of the isolated RNA, so sequencing captured expressed TCRB transcripts. Clones were read by immunoSEQ multiplex PCR, and TCRdb kept only the in-frame ones, dropping some. This table holds roughly 700,000 clones, around an eighth found once. Specimen: naive CD4+ T cells from blood. These TCRs come from a man in his late teens or twenties with type 1 diabetes.

This clone was seen a handful of times. V usage is TRBV5-1 and J usage is TRBJ2-2; D not resolved. V was shortened by 1 base and J by 3 bases, with 10 bases between the two germline ends. The CDR3 is made up of 15 amino acids. Germline V gives CDR1 SGHRS, CDR2 YFSETQ. The CDR3 sequence is CASSLSLTDTGELFF. The CDR3, as DNA: TGCGCCAGCAGCTTGAGTCTTACGGACACCGGGGAGCTGTTTTTT. The complete variable domain, with remaining parts taken from reference TRBV5-1 and TRBJ2-2, reads KAGVTQTPRYLIKTRGQQVTLSCSPISGHRSVSWYQQTPGQGLQFLFEYFSETQRNKGNFPGRFSGRQFSNSRSEMNVSTLELGDSALYLCASSLSLTDTGELFFGEGSRLTVL.

The sample holds a few counts of this clone. The chain couples TRBV9 to TRBJ2-3; 8 positions agree with TRBD1. Trimming at V came to 3 bases and at J to 3 bases, leaving 6 bases not matched to a gene. There are 15 residues in the CDR3. CDR1 is SGDLS and CDR2 is YYNGEE in the germline V gene. As DNA, the CDR3 is TGTGCCAGCAGCGCTTCCTACAGGGGGACAGATACGCAGTATTTT. Amino acid sequence: CASSASYRGTDTQYF.

The chain is built from TRBV14 and TRBJ1-4; TRBD1 matches 10 bases. V lost 4 bases, J lost 8 bases, and 4 bases stayed unmatched. The CDR3 length is 14 residues. Germline V gives CDR1 SGHDN, CDR2 FVKESK. CDR3 DNA: TGTGCCAGCAGCCGGGACAGGGGAGGCGAAAAACTGTTTTTT. It translates to CASSRDRGGEKLFF. The full variable domain, its missing parts supplied by reference TRBV14 and TRBJ1-4, is EAGVTQFPSHSVIEKGQTVTLRCDPISGHDNLYWYRRVMGKEIKFLLHFVKESKQDESGMPNNRFLAERTGGTYSTLKVQPAELEDSGVYFCASSRDRGGEKLFFGSGTQLSVL.

This clone was recorded a few times. The same CDR3 can be traced to other DNA sequences in this sample. The chain uses TRBV9 and TRBJ2-2; TRBD2 matches 8 bases. CDR3 length: 15 residues. Germline V gives CDR1 SGDLS, CDR2 YYNGEE. V lost 0 bases, J lost 3 bases, and 1 base stayed unmatched. CDR3 protein: CASSVGAGDTGELFF. CDR3 in DNA: TGTGCCAGCAGCGTAGGAGCGGGGGACACCGGGGAGCTGTTTTTT.

This clone appeared a few times. The sample carries other DNA sequences with the same CDR3. The chain is built from TRBV10-3 and TRBJ2-5, with TRBD1 as a possible D gene (5 bases). From germline, CDR1 is ENHRY and CDR2 SYGVKD. The CDR3 totals 12 residues. V was shortened by 3 bases and J by 4 bases, with 6 bases between the two germline ends. The CDR3 reads CAISERGETQYF. For the CDR3, the DNA is TGTGCCATCAGTGAAAGGGGAGAGACCCAGTACTTC.

This clone was counted a few times. J is TRBJ2-7 and V is TRBV20-1; no reliable D call. CDR3 length equals 11 residues. Trimming took off 5 bases at V and 9 bases at J, with 14 bases between the two ends. The V gene's germline CDR1 is DFQATT and CDR2 SNEGSKA (reference sequence). CDR3 DNA: TGCAGTGCTCGCGGTCTGACTGTGCAGTACTTC. As protein: CSARGLTVQYF.

The chain couples TRBV29-1 to TRBJ2-1, with a tentative D call TRBD1 (6 bases). V lost 4 bases, J lost 4 bases, and 14 bases lay in between. From germline, CDR1 is SQVTM and CDR2 ANQGSEA. The CDR3 runs to 14 residues. CDR3 loop: CSVARQERYNEQFF. CDR3 DNA: TGCAGCGTTGCTCGACAGGAAAGATACAATGAGCAGTTCTTC.

The chain joins TRBV25-1 to TRBJ1-6; D is uncertain. Per the germline V gene, CDR1 is MGHDK and CDR2 is SYGVNS. The V and J ends lost 5 bases and 2 bases respectively, with 7 bases between them. CDR3 size: 14 residues. The CDR3 sequence is CASSMPAYNSPLHF. The CDR3 DNA reads TGTGCCAGCAGTATGCCGGCCTATAATTCACCCCTCCACTTT.

The chain employs TRBV13 and TRBJ2-3; 9 nucleotides align to TRBD2. The CDR3 is 14 residues long. V shed 5 bases, J shed 2 bases, and the junction held 2 bases outside the gene matches. Germline assignment: CDR1 PRHDT and CDR2 FYEKMQ (reference sequence). The CDR3 sequence is CASSQGLATDTQYF. The CDR3 DNA reads TGTGCCAGCAGCCAGGGACTAGCCACAGATACGCAGTATTTT.

This clone was counted a few times. The chain combines TRBV6-5 with TRBJ1-2; possibly TRBD1 for D (5 bases). This CDR3 has 15 residues. Trimming took 0 bases from V and 5 from J, leaving 13 bases between them. The germline CDR1 and CDR2 sequences are MNHEY and SVGAGI. CDR3 nucleotide sequence: TGTGCCAGCAGTTACTCGTCCCCCAGGGAGTATGGCTACACCTTC. Its translation is CASSYSSPREYGYTF.

This clone has a handful of counts. The chain is built from TRBV29-1 and TRBJ1-1, with D unresolved. The germline CDR1 and CDR2 sequences are SQVTM and ANQGSEA. This CDR3 has 12 residues. V was pared by 3 bases and J by 4 bases, with 9 bases between. The CDR3 region is CSVERAGTEAFF. DNA for the CDR3: TGCAGCGTTGAGAGGGCGGGCACTGAAGCTTTCTTT.

This clone was recorded a few times. J is TRBJ2-5 and V is TRBV27; D is ambiguous. Germline values: CDR1 MNHEY, CDR2 SMNVEV (reference sequence). The germline V and J ends were trimmed by 2 bases and 10 bases, with 14 bases remaining between them. This CDR3 comprises 13 residues. CDR3 region: CASSLRAHWSQYF. The CDR3 nucleotides are TGTGCCAGCAGTTTAAGGGCCCATTGGAGCCAGTACTTC.

This chain uses TRBV19 with TRBJ1-1, with D possibly matching TRBD1 (5 bases). The CDR3 has 14 amino acids. Looked up from germline, CDR1 is LNHDA and CDR2 is SQIVND (reference sequence). Between the trimmed V and J ends, which lost 4 bases and 4 bases, there was a span of 13 bases. The DNA of the CDR3 is TGTGCCAGTAGTACCTTGACAGTTGGCACTGAAGCTTTCTTT. Its protein is CASSTLTVGTEAFF. The full variable domain, in which reference TRBV19 and TRBJ1-1 provide the parts outside the CDR3, is DGGITQSPKYLFRKEGQNVTLSCEQNLNHDAMYWYRQDPGQGLRLIYYSQIVNDFQKGDIAEGYSVSREKKESFPLTVTSAQKNPTAFYLCASSTLTVGTEAFFGQGTRLTVV.

The gene calls are TRBV7-9 and TRBJ2-5, with D hard to call. The germline V gene encodes CDR1 SEHNR and CDR2 FQNEAQ (reference sequence). CDR3 length: 13 amino acids. V was clipped by 1 base and J by 5 bases, with 8 bases between them. The CDR3, as DNA: TGTGCCAGCAGCTTAGGACCCGGGGAGACCCAGTACTTC. This sequence encodes CASSLGPGETQYF.

This chain links TRBV5-8 with TRBJ2-3; D might be TRBD1 or TRBD2, each matching 6 bases. The V and J ends lost 2 bases and 2 bases respectively, with 12 bases between them. The CDR3 is 15 residues long. CDR1 and CDR2 from the germline V gene are SGHTS and YDEGEE. CDR3 protein: CASSFSPGATDTQYF. CDR3 nucleotides: TGTGCCAGCAGCTTTTCTCCGGGGGCCACAGATACGCAGTATTTT.

The rearrangement joins TRBV7-2 to TRBJ2-7; D call uncertain. Germline V lookup: CDR1 SGHTA, CDR2 FQGNSA. The CDR3 consists of 13 residues. With 1 base removed from V and 2 bases from J, the gap between germline ends came to 6 bases. In DNA, the CDR3 is TGTGCCAGCAGCTTAGGGGGTACCTACGAGCAGTACTTC. Translated, it gives CASSLGGTYEQYF.

This clone showed up just a few times. This CDR3 is also generated by other DNA sequences in the sample. The V gene is TRBV20-1, the J gene TRBJ2-7; TRBD1 aligns across 7 bases. CDR1 is DFQATT and CDR2 is SNEGSKA in the germline V gene (reference sequence). CDR3 length equals 11 residues. With 3 bases clipped from V and 4 bases from J, the junction kept 0 bases outside the gene matches. CDR3 region: CSARGQYEQYF. The CDR3 DNA follows: TGCAGTGCTAGGGGACAGTACGAGCAGTACTTC.

This clone was seen more than once but under ten times. The chain uses TRBV29-1 and TRBJ2-5; either TRBD1 or TRBD2 may fit D (5 bases each). Trimming cost V 7 bases and J 1 base, with 10 bases left between them. Germline V gene lookup returns CDR1 SQVTM and CDR2 ANQGSEA. This CDR3 region has 12 residues. The CDR3 protein is CSGGRTQETQYF. The DNA for the CDR3 is TGCAGCGGGGGACGGACCCAAGAGACCCAGTACTTC.

In its sample, this clone was seen a few times. The chain joins TRBV5-4 to TRBJ2-4; unclear D gene. CDR3 length: 14 residues. CDR1 SGHNT and CDR2 YYREEE come from the germline V gene (reference sequence). Trimming cost V 1 base and J 8 bases, with 13 bases left between them. The CDR3 DNA reads TGTGCCAGCAGCTTGAAACAAGGAGAAGACATTCAGTACTTC. Protein sequence: CASSLKQGEDIQYF.

The V gene is TRBV28, the J gene TRBJ2-5, with TRBD1 matching 10 bases. Germline CDR1 is MDHEN and CDR2 is SYDVKM. J gave up 2 bases and V 4 bases, and 4 bases lay outside the gene matches. The CDR3 runs 15 residues. CDR3 sequence: CASSSTGGRQETQYF. The CDR3 DNA is TGTGCCAGCAGTTCGACAGGGGGCCGACAAGAGACCCAGTACTTC.

The sample holds a few counts of this clone. V and J are TRBV29-1 and TRBJ2-3, with D perhaps matching TRBD1 or TRBD2 (6 bases each). The CDR3 consists of 13 residues. Looked up from germline, CDR1 is SQVTM and CDR2 is ANQGSEA. Trimming stripped 1 base from V and 3 bases from J, with 8 bases between. CDR3 loop: CSVEGGATDTQYF. The CDR3 region has the DNA TGCAGCGTTGAAGGGGGGGCGACAGATACGCAGTATTTT.

The V call is TRBV7-9, the J call TRBJ1-5; D remains unclear. Germline V gene sequence: CDR1 SEHNR, CDR2 FQNEAQ (reference sequence). The CDR3 loop spans 12 amino acids. Trimming took off 1 base at V and 9 bases at J, with 7 bases between the two ends. CDR3 amino acids: CASSLESRPQHF. For the CDR3, the DNA is TGTGCCAGCAGCTTAGAATCACGGCCCCAGCATTTT.

The rearrangement links TRBV4-1 to TRBJ1-2, with D perhaps TRBD1 (5 bases). This CDR3 is 15 amino acids long. The ends were cut back, 0 bases at V and 7 bases at J, with 15 bases in the middle. CDR1 is MGHRA and CDR2 is YSYEKL in the germline V gene. CDR3 coding DNA: TGCGCCAGCAGCCAAGAATCACAGGAGTTTGGTGGCTACACCTTC. It specifies CASSQESQEFGGYTF.

V is TRBV7-9 and J is TRBJ2-2; D remains unclear. The ends were cut back, 2 bases at V and 0 bases at J, with 13 bases in the middle. The CDR3 is 17 amino acids. Per germline, CDR1 SEHNR and CDR2 FQNEAQ (reference sequence). CDR3 DNA sequence: TGTGCCAGCAGCTTAAATGAGGAGATCGCGAACACCGGGGAGCTGTTTTTT. Protein product: CASSLNEEIANTGELFF.

This chain uses TRBV6-1 with TRBJ1-2; D may be TRBD1 (6 bases). The CDR3 contains 14 residues. From germline, CDR1 is MNHNS and CDR2 SASEGT. V lost 4 bases and J 4 bases, leaving 13 bases between the germline ends. DNA of the CDR3: TGTGCCAGCAGTGGCCAACAGGGCACCTATGGCTACACCTTC. This encodes CASSGQQGTYGYTF.

The chain joins TRBV9 to TRBJ2-7, with D uncertain. The germline V gene has CDR1 SGDLS and CDR2 YYNGEE. Trimming left V 4 bases short and J 3 bases short, with 14 bases between. This CDR3 region has 14 residues. CDR3 region: CASSLNYQSYEQYF. Here the CDR3 DNA reads TGTGCCAGCAGCCTTAACTATCAAAGCTACGAGCAGTACTTC.

This chain links TRBV5-1 with TRBJ2-3; 8 positions match TRBD2. The CDR3 has 15 residues. Germline V lookup: CDR1 SGHRS, CDR2 YFSETQ. V gave up 4 bases and J gave up 2 bases; unmatched junction bases: 6. CDR3 nucleotide sequence: TGCGCCAGCAGCCCAAGCGGGGGACCCACAGATACGCAGTATTTT. Its protein is CASSPSGGPTDTQYF.

As concerns this clone: Other DNA sequences within the sample encode an identical CDR3. The chain recombines TRBV7-9 with TRBJ2-7; D remains unclear. This CDR3 contains 11 residues. V lost 5 bases, J lost 2 bases, and 4 bases lay in between. Germline lookup yields CDR1 SEHNR and CDR2 FQNEAQ (reference sequence). As DNA, the CDR3 is TGTGCCAGCAGCCCCGCCTACGAGCAGTACTTC. This gives the protein CASSPAYEQYF.

Here the CDR3 reads CASSLNRDTEAFF. The DNA of the CDR3 is TGTGCCAGCAGCTTAAACAGGGACACTGAAGCTTTCTTT. This rearrangement joins TRBV7-3 to TRBJ1-1, with D possibly TRBD1 on 6 matching bases. Deletions cut 1 base from V and 3 bases from J, with 6 bases between. From germline, CDR1 is SGHTA and CDR2 FQGTGA. CDR3 length equals 13 residues.

The chain employs TRBV18 and TRBJ1-1; 12 bases map to TRBD1. The CDR3 covers 15 residues. Germline V gene sequence: CDR1 KGHSH, CDR2 LQKENI. The V gene end was trimmed by 6 bases and the J gene end by 3 bases; junction bases not matched to a gene: 5. CDR3 in DNA: TGTGCCAGCTCCCGGGACAGGGGGCAGGACACTGAAGCTTTCTTT. It translates to CASSRDRGQDTEAFF.